This is a list of T cell receptor beta chains from one sample in a study of shared T cell receptors in the human thymus. TCRdb's copy holds only in-frame clones and misses some; the assay was immunoSEQ multiplex PCR. The sample has 630,000 or so clones, about 90% seen once. The same specimen was also included in a second study, on human thymus T cells.

The sample consisted of thymocytes. These receptors came from a boy in the first two years of life with a congenital heart defect. Both conserved end residues are trimmed from each CDR3. A D gene is named only where the DNA matches it firmly.

J: TRBJ2-7
V: TRBV14
D: TRBD2
CDR3: ASSQEGLANYEQY

J: TRBJ2-2
V: TRBV10-3
D: .
CDR3: AISEQGGPNTGELF

J: TRBJ1-1
V: TRBV29-1
D: TRBD1
CDR3: SVGKVQGAGTEAF

J: TRBJ2-7
V: TRBV28
D: .
CDR3: ASSLRGFYEQY

J: TRBJ2-5
V: TRBV9
D: TRBD2
CDR3: ASSVAVSGGQETQY

J: TRBJ1-1
V: TRBV7-9
D: TRBD1
CDR3: ASSARQTQGAF

J: TRBJ2-7
V: TRBV7-9
D: .
CDR3: ASSLPGSDEQY

J: TRBJ2-7
V: TRBV7-6
D: TRBD1
CDR3: ASSLKQGEQY

J: TRBJ2-7
V: TRBV7-6
D: TRBD1
CDR3: ASSPIDEDRTYEQY

J: TRBJ2-5
V: TRBV28
D: .
CDR3: ASSSPGGQRETQY

J: TRBJ2-5
V: TRBV4-3
D: TRBD1
CDR3: ASSQAGTAKETQY

J: TRBJ2-7
V: TRBV21-1
D: .
CDR3: ASSKDRPTYEQY

J: TRBJ1-1
V: TRBV7-3
D: TRBD1
CDR3: ASSSDRDTEAF

J: TRBJ2-3
V: TRBV7-8
D: TRBD2
CDR3: ASSPLAAFGTDTQY

J: TRBJ2-5
V: TRBV19
D: TRBD1
CDR3: ASSDIQGGNQETQY

J: TRBJ2-1
V: TRBV10-3
D: TRBD2
CDR3: AISESTLLAGGPNEQF

J: TRBJ1-2
V: TRBV7-9
D: .
CDR3: ASSPTVDGYT

J: TRBJ2-3
V: TRBV4-2
D: TRBD2
CDR3: ASSQGDSGGDDGTDTQY

J: TRBJ1-2
V: TRBV2
D: TRBD1
CDR3: ATTGTGKGYT

J: TRBJ2-1
V: TRBV6-1
D: .
CDR3: ASSDWGERYNEQF

J: TRBJ1-6
V: TRBV30
D: TRBD1
CDR3: AWSGDRRPYNSPLH

J: TRBJ1-4
V: TRBV4-3
D: TRBD1
CDR3: ASSQDSTGGEEKLF

J: TRBJ2-7
V: TRBV6-5
D: TRBD1
CDR3: ASSYSNAGTGVEQY

J: TRBJ2-7
V: TRBV6-1
D: TRBD2
CDR3: ASSEVGAGGPSYEQY

J: TRBJ2-1
V: TRBV4-1
D: .
CDR3: ASSQGQGQNNEQF

J: TRBJ2-1
V: TRBV6-1
D: .
CDR3: ASSDYYNEQF

J: TRBJ2-3
V: TRBV4-3
D: .
CDR3: ASSQGVGGILADTQY

J: TRBJ1-2
V: TRBV5-3
D: .
CDR3: ARSLGYDSRVGVCT

J: TRBJ1-5
V: TRBV6-1
D: TRBD1
CDR3: ASSAPGQGCNGPTQPQH

J: TRBJ2-7
V: TRBV28
D: .
CDR3: ASTYGRDFYEQY

J: TRBJ2-1
V: TRBV14
D: .
CDR3: ASSQATDHDSYNEQF

J: TRBJ2-1
V: TRBV28
D: .
CDR3: ASSLFWTTSYNEQF

J: TRBJ2-7
V: TRBV7-3
D: .
CDR3: ASSLEPGSSYEQY

J: TRBJ2-1
V: TRBV4-3
D: .
CDR3: ASSQEPGESSSYNEQF

J: TRBJ2-2
V: TRBV30
D: .
CDR3: AWTRGSGELF

J: TRBJ1-1
V: TRBV29-1
D: .
CDR3: SVEEKGALDTEAF

J: TRBJ2-4
V: TRBV11-2
D: TRBD2
CDR3: ASSLELAGKNIQY

J: TRBJ2-1
V: TRBV18
D: TRBD1
CDR3: ASSETGTGNNEQF

J: TRBJ2-7
V: TRBV9
D: .
CDR3: ASSEGAGKGCEQY

J: TRBJ2-7
V: TRBV6-1
D: TRBD2
CDR3: ASSGTMSGSGNEQY

J: TRBJ2-3
V: TRBV5-6
D: TRBD2
CDR3: ASSRTSGRTTDTQY

J: TRBJ2-7
V: TRBV7-9
D: .
CDR3: ASSISDRAYEQY

J: TRBJ1-6
V: TRBV29-1
D: .
CDR3: SVGEFNSPLH

J: TRBJ2-7
V: TRBV4-3
D: .
CDR3: ASSQVPGQLRYEQY

J: TRBJ1-2
V: TRBV30
D: .
CDR3: AWSVWAYGYT

J: TRBJ2-7
V: TRBV27
D: .
CDR3: ASSSTRLPKEQY

J: TRBJ1-2
V: TRBV27
D: TRBD1
CDR3: ATPLPDRADGYT